The rows below give T cell receptor beta chains drawn from one sample of a study of T cells in localized non-small cell lung cancer. The protocol was immunoSEQ multiplex PCR, while the TCRdb copy is restricted to in-frame clones and leaves out a portion. The sample includes 52,000 or so clones, roughly 85% of them seen just once. This specimen was peripheral blood, taken before any cancer treatment. All receptors derive from a male donor at least 60 years old with stage III squamous cell lung carcinoma. Both conserved end residues are part of each CDR3. The D gene is left open where the match is weak. Not all rows give a size; the values are once, few, many and, for expanded clones, a class.

NA	TRBV14	TRBD2	TRBJ2-1	CASSPYRTSGKLNEQFF	TGTGCCAGCAGCCCATATAGGACTAGCGGGAAGCTCAATGAGCAGTTCTTC
NA	TRBV9	NA	TRBJ1-2	CASSVDLGSDGYTF	TGTGCCAGCAGCGTAGACCTGGGTTCGGATGGCTACACCTTC
NA	TRBV5-1	NA	TRBJ1-4	CASSFDTGRDEKLFF	TGCGCCAGCAGCTTTGATACAGGGAGGGATGAAAAACTGTTTTTT
NA	TRBV11-1	NA	TRBJ1-1	CASSLVRGATEAFF	TGTGCCAGCAGCTTAGTAAGGGGGGCCACTGAAGCTTTCTTT
NA	TRBV10-3	TRBD1	TRBJ2-5	CAISAPGQGQETQYF	TGTGCCATCAGTGCCCCGGGACAGGGGCAAGAGACCCAGTACTTC
NA	TRBV5-1	NA	TRBJ1-1	CASSLGDSMNTEAFF	TGCGCCAGCAGCTTGGGCGACAGCATGAACACTGAAGCTTTCTTT
NA	TRBV13	TRBD1	TRBJ2-7	CASSFQQGGSYEQYF	TGTGCCAGCAGCTTTCAACAGGGGGGTTCCTACGAGCAGTACTTC
NA	TRBV7-8	TRBD1	TRBJ1-3	CASSVGLARTGDGNTIYF	TGTGCCAGCAGCGTAGGGTTAGCTCGGACAGGGGACGGAAACACCATATATTTT
NA	TRBV7-9	NA	TRBJ1-2	CASIQIEGDYGYTF	TGTGCCAGCATCCAGATCGAGGGCGATTATGGCTACACCTTC
once	TRBV29-1	NA	TRBJ2-5	CSVGLTKETQYF	TGCAGCGTGGGACTTACCAAAGAGACCCAGTACTTC
NA	TRBV2	NA	TRBJ2-6	CASTQTSAGANVLTF	TGTGCCAGCACCCAGACTAGTGCTGGGGCCAACGTCCTGACTTTC